What follows are 4 T cell receptor beta chains derived from one specimen sequenced in a study of T cell repertoires in cytomegalovirus infection. What these receptors recognize is not known. MiXCR, applied by TCRdb to the reads, yields one record per CDR3 protein. Here the sample spans about 480,000 distinct CDR3 sequences, about 33% being singletons. This sample comprised cultured PBMCs, obtained from culture after CMV antigen stimulation. These receptors came from a human donor in good health (CMV status not recorded). Some clones in this sample may be carry-over from other donors' samples.

V is TRBV4-1 and J is TRBJ2-7, with D tentatively TRBD2 (5 bases). The V gene lost 2 bases and the J gene lost 7 bases, with 18 bases spanning the gap. CDR1 and CDR2 from the germline V gene are MGHRA and YSYEKL. The length of the CDR3 is 15 residues. The CDR3 DNA follows: TGCGCCAGCAGCCAATCGTCCTCTAGCTTTTGGGAGCAGTACTTC. It yields the protein CASSQSSSSFWEQYF.

The gene calls are TRBV24-1 and TRBJ1-1; D might be TRBD1 (6 bases). The CDR3 is 13 amino acids. V lost 4 bases to trimming and J lost 4 bases, with 9 bases between them. Per the germline V gene, CDR1 is KGHDR and CDR2 is SFDVKD. The CDR3 nucleotides are TGTGCCACCAGTGAGGCAGGGGCCACTGAAGCTTTCTTT. Amino acid sequence: CATSEAGATEAFF.

The V and J genes are TRBV29-1 and TRBJ2-5, with 7 bases identical to TRBD2. The V gene's germline CDR1 is SQVTM and CDR2 ANQGSEA. This CDR3 contains 15 residues. Germline trimming cut 4 bases from V and 4 bases from J; bases unmatched to any gene: 12. The CDR3 nucleotides read TGCAGCGTTGTGGGGAGGGGCACCACAATAGAGACCCAGTACTTC. Translation: CSVVGRGTTIETQYF.

The rearrangement joins TRBV12-3 or TRBV12-4 to TRBJ2-5; no reliable D call. Trimming removed 6 bases at V and 5 bases at J, with 16 bases between. The CDR3 totals 14 residues. The CDR3 is CASRPDPTSETQYF. The CDR3 nucleotides read TGTGCCAGCAGACCCGACCCGACCTCGGAGACCCAGTACTTC.